This T cell receptor beta chain was captured by sequencing in a study of regulatory T cells in long-lasting Graves disease. Points from the study as a whole: There were preferences for TRBV28, TRBJ1-2 and TRBJ2-5 in persistent disease. Newly diagnosed patients shared about 950 public clonotypes; persistent patients shared approximately 2,700.

Time point reported: persistent/refractory GD, antithyroid drugs over 5 years with positive TRAb. Making the TCR library involved RNA that had been extracted from PBMCs. In its sample, this clonotype was seen a few times. The antigen is undetermined. The CDR3 is 10 amino acids. Between the trimmed V and J ends, which lost 5 bases and 12 bases, there was a span of 13 bases. The germline gives CDR1 DFQATT, CDR2 SNEGSKA (reference sequence). TCR beta libraries were built with iRepertoire HTBI primers and Arm-PCR of CDR3 regions. Study processing details: Identification across samples found 60 to 75 TRBV and roughly 13 TRBJ segments. Each CDR3 protein gets one entry after TCRdb re-called the multiplex PCR reads with MiXCR. The V and J calls, along with clone size, are taken from TCRdb and not from the paper's own processing. The sample includes around 300,000 distinct CDR3 sequences, 22% of them seen just once.

Specimen: peripheral blood mononuclear cells (PBMCs), collected when the disease was refractory, from a patient treated with antithyroid drugs. This chain joins TRBV20-1 and TRBJ1-2, with D possibly being TRBD1 (6 bases). This clonotype originated in a female donor with Graves disease. CDR3 in amino acids: CSAFPGAHTF. CDR3 sequence (DNA): TGCAGTGCTTTCCCGGGGGCCCACACCTTC.